The 15 T cell receptor beta chains listed next were all sequenced from one sample in a study of neurological immune-mediated disorders. Using its own MiXCR run on the 5' RACE reads, TCRdb lists one record per CDR3 protein. The data contain more than 35,000 distinct CDR3 sequences, 2.5% to 3.5% of them singletons. What was sequenced was PBMCs. Source of these receptors: a woman aged 50 to 65 with multiple sclerosis.

This clonotype came up many times. The chain carries TRBV5-6 and TRBJ1-2; possibly TRBD1 for D (5 bases). CDR3 length: 16 residues. V shed 4 bases and J shed 8 bases, with 24 bases lying between them. Germline CDR1 is SGHDT and CDR2 is YYEEEE. The CDR3 reads CASSLLGTDISWGYTF. The CDR3 DNA follows: TGTGCCAGCAGCCTTTTAGGGACCGACATATCGTGGGGCTACACCTTC.

This clonotype was seen at least ten times. The chain employs TRBV20-1 and TRBJ1-1; the D gene is possibly TRBD1 (6 bases). Trimming removed 3 bases at V and 5 bases at J, with 19 bases between. CDR1 is DFQATT, CDR2 SNEGSKA, per germline (reference sequence). The CDR3 runs to 15 residues. CDR3 coding DNA: TGCAGTGCTAGTGTGACAGCCGGAAGGGGGACTGAAGCTTTCTTT. It yields the protein CSASVTAGRGTEAFF.

Only a few counts were recorded for this clonotype. This chain connects TRBV7-8 to TRBJ2-3, with TRBD2 as a possible D gene (5 bases). The CDR3 totals 17 residues. Germline V gives CDR1 SGHVS, CDR2 FQNEAQ. Trimming left V 0 bases short and J 0 bases short, with 13 bases between. The CDR3 sequence: CASSLAPVSGSTDTQYF. In DNA form, the CDR3 reads TGTGCCAGCAGCTTAGCCCCCGTGTCGGGGAGCACAGATACGCAGTATTTT.

This clonotype appeared many times. The chain links TRBV20-1 to TRBJ2-3; D may be TRBD2 (6 bases). Germline values: CDR1 DFQATT, CDR2 SNEGSKA (reference sequence). This CDR3 region has 15 residues. The CDR3 DNA sequence: TGCAGCGCCCCGGGCGGGGCTACTAGCACAGATACGCAGTATTTT. It encodes CSAPGGATSTDTQYF.

This clonotype has a count of ten or more. The chain is built from TRBV20-1 and TRBJ1-5; D unresolved. The CDR3 spans 16 residues. The germline gives CDR1 DFQATT, CDR2 SNEGSKA (reference sequence). V was shortened by 3 bases and J by 0 bases, with 15 bases between the two germline ends. CDR3 sequence: CSARIGAGDSNQPQHF. The CDR3 DNA follows: TGCAGTGCTAGGATTGGCGCTGGAGATAGCAATCAGCCCCAGCATTTT.

Many counts were recorded for this clonotype. This chain uses TRBV7-3 with TRBJ2-1; 7 bases line up with TRBD2. CDR3 length: 15 amino acids. Germline CDR1 is SGHTA and CDR2 is FQGTGA. The V gene end was trimmed by 5 bases and the J gene end by 5 bases; junction bases not matched to a gene: 9. The CDR3 nucleotides are TGTGCCAGCAGCCGCGGGAGAGCGGGGAACAATGAGCAGTTCTTC. Translation: CASSRGRAGNNEQFF.

This clonotype was recorded at least ten times. The chain has TRBV2 and TRBJ2-2; D is ambiguous. Trimming left V 7 bases short and J 3 bases short, with 6 bases between. The CDR3 sequence is 12 residues long. Germline assignment: CDR1 SNHLY and CDR2 FYNNEI. The CDR3: CASNRYTGELFF. CDR3 DNA sequence: TGTGCCAGCAATCGATACACCGGGGAGCTGTTTTTT.

Many counts were recorded for this clonotype. The gene calls are TRBV5-1 and TRBJ2-1; TRBD2 might be the D (5 bases). This CDR3 comprises 14 residues. The germline V and J ends were trimmed by 2 bases and 10 bases, with 16 bases remaining between them. CDR1 and CDR2 (germline): SGHRS, YFSETQ. The CDR3 spells CASSFRDPSEEQFF. The CDR3 DNA follows: TGCGCCAGCAGCTTCCGGGATCCATCTGAGGAGCAGTTCTTC. Using reference TRBV5-1 and TRBJ2-1 for the parts outside the CDR3, the full variable domain is KAGVTQTPRYLIKTRGQQVTLSCSPISGHRSVSWYQQTPGQGLQFLFEYFSETQRNKGNFPGRFSGRQFSNSRSEMNVSTLELGDSALYLCASSFRDPSEEQFFGPGTRLTVL.

This clonotype has ten or more counts. The rearrangement joins TRBV14 to TRBJ2-1, with TRBD2 as a possible D gene (5 bases). The germline V and J ends were trimmed by 1 base and 5 bases, with 9 bases remaining between them. Germline CDR1 is SGHDN and CDR2 is FVKESK. CDR3 length equals 14 residues. In DNA form, the CDR3 reads TGTGCCAGCAGCCAAGGGACTGGGAACAATGAGCAGTTCTTC. This gives the protein CASSQGTGNNEQFF.

A note on this clonotype: One junction end disagrees with the germline gene, perhaps due to a read error. The chain employs TRBV20-1 and TRBJ1-6; possible D gene TRBD1, 5 bases. CDR3 length: 13 residues. The germline V gene encodes CDR1 DFQATT and CDR2 SNEGSKA (reference sequence). The chain's CDR3 is CSAEAGYNSTLNF. For the CDR3, the DNA is TGCAGTGCTGAGGCAGGGTACAATTCAACCCTCAACTTT.

This clonotype has ten or more counts. V is TRBV7-2 and J is TRBJ2-2; TRBD1 might be the D (5 bases). V was shortened by 7 bases and J by 0 bases, with 12 bases between the two germline ends. The germline V gene has CDR1 SGHTA and CDR2 FQGNSA. This CDR3 is built from 15 residues. CDR3 nucleotide sequence: TGTGCCAGCACCACCGACAGTTCGAACACCGGGGAGCTGTTTTTT. Encoded protein: CASTTDSSNTGELFF.

This clonotype has ten or more counts. The chain is built from TRBV12-3 or TRBV12-4 and TRBJ2-1; TRBD2 aligns across 7 bases. V lost 5 bases, J lost 5 bases, and 3 bases stayed unmatched. The CDR3 length is 13 residues. The CDR3 DNA sequence: TGTGCCAGCAGTAAAACTAGCGACAATGAGCAGTTCTTC. Amino acid sequence: CASSKTSDNEQFF.

This clonotype was detected ten times or more. The chain couples TRBV20-1 to TRBJ1-2; 7 bases fit TRBD1. This CDR3 is built from 13 residues. The ends lost 0 bases at V and 4 bases at J; junction bases unmatched: 2. Germline V gene sequence: CDR1 DFQATT, CDR2 SNEGSKA (reference sequence). The CDR3: CSARDPGGYGYTF. The CDR3 DNA reads TGCAGTGCTAGAGACCCAGGGGGCTATGGCTACACCTTC.

This clonotype came up many times. The rearrangement joins TRBV3-1 to TRBJ2-5; no definite D call. The CDR3 runs 12 residues. With 0 bases removed from V and 5 bases from J, the gap between germline ends came to 4 bases. CDR1 and CDR2 from the germline V gene are LGHDT and YNNKEL (reference sequence). The CDR3 region is CASSQDGETQYF. CDR3 coding DNA: TGTGCCAGCAGCCAAGATGGCGAGACCCAGTACTTC.

This clonotype showed up many times. This sequence joins TRBV20-1 and TRBJ2-1; possibly TRBD2 for D (5 bases). V lost 3 bases to trimming and J lost 7 bases, with 22 bases between them. The CDR3 totals 16 residues. Per germline, CDR1 DFQATT and CDR2 SNEGSKA (reference sequence). Written as DNA, the CDR3 is TGCAGTGCTAGCCCCCCCCGGACGGGATTAAGAAATGAGCAGTTCTTC. Protein product: CSASPPRTGLRNEQFF.